This T cell receptor (beta chain) originates from a study of cytomegalovirus exposure and HLA in healthy donors. Points from the study as a whole: Three chains linked to CMV were shown in vitro to be specific for CMV antigens. Most TCR sequences proved rare, with some public TCRs found in many donors.

The study drew the donors from its roughly 130-subject validation cohort, separate from the approximately 700-subject first cohort. The CDR3 totals 15 residues. The germline V gene has CDR1 LNHNV and CDR2 YYDKDF (reference sequence). V lost 3 bases and J lost 0; bases outside the gene matches: 1. This clone was seen just once. The antigen is unknown. Repertoires were generated with immunoSEQ multiplex PCR, while TCRdb's copy carries only in-frame clones and drops some. The table has tens of thousands of clones, roughly 97% seen once; the top ten hold approximately 2.5%. Sequencing was performed on PBMCs. The receptor was derived from a man aged 18 to 30 in good health and CMV-seronegative. V is TRBV15 and J is TRBJ2-7; 11 nucleotides align to TRBD1. In nucleotides, the CDR3 is TGTGCCACCAGCAGTGGGACAGGGGGCTCCTACGAGCAGTACTTC. It yields the protein CATSSGTGGSYEQYF.